The source of this TCR beta chain is a study of blood T cell repertoires in COVID-19. V was clipped by 5 bases and J by 5 bases; unmatched bases: 17. CDR3 length equals 17 residues. Per the germline V gene, CDR1 is SQVTM and CDR2 is ANQGSEA. Assay used: immunoSEQ multiplex PCR; TCRdb lists only in-frame clones, some missing. The table lists around 170,000 clones, 70% to 90% of them singletons. This receptor was identified in a woman under 40 with active or convalescent COVID-19. The rearrangement joins TRBV29-1 to TRBJ2-2, with TRBD2 matching 7 bases. Sequencing was performed on peripheral blood. In DNA, the CDR3 is TGCAGCGTTCTAGACCTGACTAGCCGGGGAGGGACCGGGGAGCTGTTTTTT. Translation gives CSVLDLTSRGGTGELFF.